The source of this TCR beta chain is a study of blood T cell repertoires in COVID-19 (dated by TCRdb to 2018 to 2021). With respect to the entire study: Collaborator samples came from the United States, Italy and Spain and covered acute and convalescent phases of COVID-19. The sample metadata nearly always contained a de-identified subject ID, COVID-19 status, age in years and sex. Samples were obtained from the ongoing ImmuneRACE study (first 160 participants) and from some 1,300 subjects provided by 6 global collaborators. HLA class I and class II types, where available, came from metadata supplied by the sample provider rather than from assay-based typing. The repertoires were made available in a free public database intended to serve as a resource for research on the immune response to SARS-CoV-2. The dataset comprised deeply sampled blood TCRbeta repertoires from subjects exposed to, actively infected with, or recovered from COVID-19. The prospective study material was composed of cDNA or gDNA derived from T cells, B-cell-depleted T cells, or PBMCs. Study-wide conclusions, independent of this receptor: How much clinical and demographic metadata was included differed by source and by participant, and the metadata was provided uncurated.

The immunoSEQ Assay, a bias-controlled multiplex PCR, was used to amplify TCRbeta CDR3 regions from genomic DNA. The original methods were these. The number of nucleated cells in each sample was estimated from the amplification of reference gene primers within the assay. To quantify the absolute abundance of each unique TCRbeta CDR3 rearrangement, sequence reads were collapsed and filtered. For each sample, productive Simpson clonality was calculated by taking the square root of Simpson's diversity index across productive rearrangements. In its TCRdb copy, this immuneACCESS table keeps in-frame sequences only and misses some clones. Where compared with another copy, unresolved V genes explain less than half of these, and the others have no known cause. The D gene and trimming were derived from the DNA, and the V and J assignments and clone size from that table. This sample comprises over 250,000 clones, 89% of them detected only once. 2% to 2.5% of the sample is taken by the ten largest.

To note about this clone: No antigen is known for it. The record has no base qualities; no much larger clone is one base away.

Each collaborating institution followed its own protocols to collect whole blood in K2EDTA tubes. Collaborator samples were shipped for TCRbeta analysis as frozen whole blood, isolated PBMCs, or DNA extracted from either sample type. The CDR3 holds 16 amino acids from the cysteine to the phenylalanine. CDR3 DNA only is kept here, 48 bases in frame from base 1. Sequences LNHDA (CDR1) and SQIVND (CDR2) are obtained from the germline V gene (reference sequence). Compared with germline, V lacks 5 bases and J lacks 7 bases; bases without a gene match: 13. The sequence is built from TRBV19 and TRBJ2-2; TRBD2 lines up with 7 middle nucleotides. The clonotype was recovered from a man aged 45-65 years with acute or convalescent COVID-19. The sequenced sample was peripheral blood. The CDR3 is CASSHPPRTRGGELFF. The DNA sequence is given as TGTGCCAGTAGTCACCCTCCGAGGACTAGAGGCGGGGAGCTGTTTTTT.